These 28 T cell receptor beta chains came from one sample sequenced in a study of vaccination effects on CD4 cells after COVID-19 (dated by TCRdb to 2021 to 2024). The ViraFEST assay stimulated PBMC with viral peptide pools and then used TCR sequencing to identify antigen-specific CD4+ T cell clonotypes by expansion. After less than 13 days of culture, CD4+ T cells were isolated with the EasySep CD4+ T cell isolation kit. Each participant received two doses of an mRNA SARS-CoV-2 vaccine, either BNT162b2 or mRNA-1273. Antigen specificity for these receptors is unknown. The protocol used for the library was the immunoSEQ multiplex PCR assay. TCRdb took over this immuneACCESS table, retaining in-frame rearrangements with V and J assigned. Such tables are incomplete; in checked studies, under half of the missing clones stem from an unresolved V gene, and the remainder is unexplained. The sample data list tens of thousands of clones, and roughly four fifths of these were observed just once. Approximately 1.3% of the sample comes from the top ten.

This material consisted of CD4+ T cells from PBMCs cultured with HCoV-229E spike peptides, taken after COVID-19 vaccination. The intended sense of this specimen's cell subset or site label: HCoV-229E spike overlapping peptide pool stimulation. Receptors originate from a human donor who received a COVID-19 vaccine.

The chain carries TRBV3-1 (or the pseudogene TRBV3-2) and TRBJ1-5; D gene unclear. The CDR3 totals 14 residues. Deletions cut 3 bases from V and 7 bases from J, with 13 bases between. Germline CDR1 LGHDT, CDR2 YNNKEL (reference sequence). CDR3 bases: TGTGCCAGCAGCCATCTCCGGGGTTCCCAGCCCCAGCATTTT. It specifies CASSHLRGSQPQHF.

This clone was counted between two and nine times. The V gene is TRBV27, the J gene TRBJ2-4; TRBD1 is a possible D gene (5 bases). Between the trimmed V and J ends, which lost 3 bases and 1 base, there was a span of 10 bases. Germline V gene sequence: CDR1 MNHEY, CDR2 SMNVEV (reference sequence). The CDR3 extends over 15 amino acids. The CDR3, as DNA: TGTGCCAGCAGTTTTGGTGGGGCGGCCAAAAACATTCAGTACTTC. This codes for CASSFGGAAKNIQYF.

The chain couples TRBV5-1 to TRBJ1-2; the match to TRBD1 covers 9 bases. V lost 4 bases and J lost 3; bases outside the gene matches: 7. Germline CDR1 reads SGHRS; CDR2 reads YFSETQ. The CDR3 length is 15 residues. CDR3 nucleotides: TGCGCCAGCAGCGTGACAGGGGGGAGCGACTATGGCTACACCTTC. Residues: CASSVTGGSDYGYTF. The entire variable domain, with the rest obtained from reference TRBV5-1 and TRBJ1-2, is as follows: KAGVTQTPRYLIKTRGQQVTLSCSPISGHRSVSWYQQTPGQGLQFLFEYFSETQRNKGNFPGRFSGRQFSNSRSEMNVSTLELGDSALYLCASSVTGGSDYGYTFGSGTRLTVV.

The CDR3 coding sequence is TGTGCCATCAGTGCCGGACAGGGGACGGAGACCCAGTACTTC. It translates to CAISAGQGTETQYF. The chain carries TRBV10-3 and TRBJ2-5; TRBD1 agrees at 9 bases. This CDR3 contains 14 residues. Per the germline V gene, CDR1 is ENHRY and CDR2 is SYGVKD. The junction had 5 bases not matched to a gene; V was cut back by 4 bases and J by 5 bases.

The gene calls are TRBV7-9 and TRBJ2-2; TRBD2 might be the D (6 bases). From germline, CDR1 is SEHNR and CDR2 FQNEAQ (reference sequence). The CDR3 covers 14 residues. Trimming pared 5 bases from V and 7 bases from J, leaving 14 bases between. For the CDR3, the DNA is TGTGCCAGCAGCCCTGGACTAAATGGCGGGGAGCTGTTTTTT. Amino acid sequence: CASSPGLNGGELFF.

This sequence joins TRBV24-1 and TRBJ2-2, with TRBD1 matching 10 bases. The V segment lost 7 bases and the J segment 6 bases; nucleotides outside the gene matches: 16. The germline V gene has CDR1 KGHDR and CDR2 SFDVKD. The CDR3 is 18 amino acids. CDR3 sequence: CATRATSPTGGAPGELFF. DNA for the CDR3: TGTGCCACCAGAGCCACCTCTCCGACAGGGGGCGCCCCCGGGGAGCTGTTTTTT.

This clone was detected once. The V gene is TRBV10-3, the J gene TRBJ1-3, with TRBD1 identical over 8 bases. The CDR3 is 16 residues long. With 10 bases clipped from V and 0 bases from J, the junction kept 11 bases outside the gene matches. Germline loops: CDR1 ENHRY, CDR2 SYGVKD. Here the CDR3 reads CATTRTGTNSGNTIYF. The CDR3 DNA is TGTGCCACCACTAGGACAGGGACCAACTCTGGAAACACCATATATTTT.

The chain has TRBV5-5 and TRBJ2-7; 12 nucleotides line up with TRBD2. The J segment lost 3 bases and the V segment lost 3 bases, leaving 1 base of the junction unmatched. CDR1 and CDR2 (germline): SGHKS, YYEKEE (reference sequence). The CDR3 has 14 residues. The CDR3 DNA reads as TGTGCCAGCAGCTGGGGACTAGCGGGCTACGAGCAGTACGTC. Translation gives CASSWGLAGYEQYV.

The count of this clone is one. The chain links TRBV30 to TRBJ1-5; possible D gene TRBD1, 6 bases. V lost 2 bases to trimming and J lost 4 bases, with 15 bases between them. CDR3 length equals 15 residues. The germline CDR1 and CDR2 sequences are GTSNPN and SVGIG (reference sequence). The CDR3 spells CAWSKGQGTNQPQHF. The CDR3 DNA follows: TGTGCCTGGAGTAAGGGGCAGGGGACGAATCAGCCCCAGCATTTT.

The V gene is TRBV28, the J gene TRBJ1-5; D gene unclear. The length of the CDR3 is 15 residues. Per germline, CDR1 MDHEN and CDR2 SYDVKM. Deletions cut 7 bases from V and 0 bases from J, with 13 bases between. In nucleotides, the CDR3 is TGTGCCAGCACTCATCCGCAGAATAGCAATCAGCCCCAGCATTTT. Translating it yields CASTHPQNSNQPQHF.

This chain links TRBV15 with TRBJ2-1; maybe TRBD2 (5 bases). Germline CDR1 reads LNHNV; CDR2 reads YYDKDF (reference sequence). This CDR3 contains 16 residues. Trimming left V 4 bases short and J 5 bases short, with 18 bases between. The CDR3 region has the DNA TGTGCCACCAGCACCGGGGTCCCGGGAACCCACAATGAGCAGTTCTTC. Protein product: CATSTGVPGTHNEQFF.

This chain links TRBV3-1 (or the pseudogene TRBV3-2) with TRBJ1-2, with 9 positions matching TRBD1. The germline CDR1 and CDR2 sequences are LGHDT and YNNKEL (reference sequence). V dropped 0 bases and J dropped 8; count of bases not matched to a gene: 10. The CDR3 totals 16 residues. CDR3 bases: TGTGCCAGCAGCCAAGACCACAGGGGGCCGGGTGGGGGCTACACCTTC. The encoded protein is CASSQDHRGPGGGYTF.

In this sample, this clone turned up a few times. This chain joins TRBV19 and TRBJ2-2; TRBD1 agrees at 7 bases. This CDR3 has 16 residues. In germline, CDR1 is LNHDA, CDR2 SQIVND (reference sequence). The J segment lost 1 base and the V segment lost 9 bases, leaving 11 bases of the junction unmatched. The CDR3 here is CASKNLGQMNTGELFF. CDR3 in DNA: TGTGCCAGCAAAAACTTGGGACAGATGAACACCGGGGAGCTGTTTTTT.

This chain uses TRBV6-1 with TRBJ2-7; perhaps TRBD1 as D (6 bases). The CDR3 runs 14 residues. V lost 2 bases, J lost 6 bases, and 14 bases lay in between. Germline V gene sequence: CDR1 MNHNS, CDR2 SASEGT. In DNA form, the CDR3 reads TGTGCCAGCAGTGAACTGTCAGGGGCCAGCGAGCAGTACGTC. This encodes CASSELSGASEQYV.

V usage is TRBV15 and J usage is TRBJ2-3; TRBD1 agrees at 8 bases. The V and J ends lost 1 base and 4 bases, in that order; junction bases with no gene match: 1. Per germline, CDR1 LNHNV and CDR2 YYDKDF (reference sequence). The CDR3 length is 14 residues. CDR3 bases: TGTGCCACCAGCAGAGGACAGGGGCCAGATACGCAGTATTTT. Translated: CATSRGQGPDTQYF. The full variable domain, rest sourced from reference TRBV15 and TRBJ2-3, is DAMVIQNPRYQVTQFGKPVTLSCSQTLNHNVMYWYQQKSSQAPKLLFHYYDKDFNNEADTPDNFQSRRPNTSFCFLDIRSPGLGDTAMYLCATSRGQGPDTQYFGPGTRLTVL.

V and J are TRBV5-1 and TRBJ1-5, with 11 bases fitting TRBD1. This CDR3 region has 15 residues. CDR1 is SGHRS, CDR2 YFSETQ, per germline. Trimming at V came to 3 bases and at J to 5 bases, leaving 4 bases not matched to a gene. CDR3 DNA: TGCGCCAGCAGCTCCGGGACAGGGGGACATCAGCCCCAGCATTTT. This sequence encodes CASSSGTGGHQPQHF.

DNA for the CDR3: TGTGCCAGTAGGCTAGGACAGGCGGCTTATGGCTACACCTTC. Residues: CASRLGQAAYGYTF. V usage is TRBV19 and J usage is TRBJ1-2, with 7 bases aligning to TRBD1. Looked up from germline, CDR1 is LNHDA and CDR2 is SQIVND (reference sequence). The V and J ends lost 6 bases and 5 bases, in that order; junction bases with no gene match: 9. There are 14 residues in the CDR3.

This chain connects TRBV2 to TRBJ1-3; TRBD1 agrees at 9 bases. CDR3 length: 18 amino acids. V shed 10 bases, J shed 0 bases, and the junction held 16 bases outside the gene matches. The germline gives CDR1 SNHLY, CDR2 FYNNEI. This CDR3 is CAILKQGATIGSGNTIYF. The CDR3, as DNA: TGTGCCATCTTAAAACAGGGGGCAACAATCGGCTCTGGAAACACCATATATTTT.

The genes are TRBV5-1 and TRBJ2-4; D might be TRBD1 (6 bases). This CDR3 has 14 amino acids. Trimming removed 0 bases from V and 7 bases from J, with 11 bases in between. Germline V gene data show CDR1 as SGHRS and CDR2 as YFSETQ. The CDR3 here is CASSLDRQGNIQYF. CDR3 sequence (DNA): TGCGCCAGCAGCTTGGACAGGCAGGGGAACATTCAGTACTTC.

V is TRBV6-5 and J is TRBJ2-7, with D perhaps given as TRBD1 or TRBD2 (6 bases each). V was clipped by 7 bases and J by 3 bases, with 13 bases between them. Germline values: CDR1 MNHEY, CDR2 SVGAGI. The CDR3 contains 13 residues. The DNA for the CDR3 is TGTGCCAGCACCGGGGGCTCCCGCTACGAGCAGTACGTC. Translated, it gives CASTGGSRYEQYV.

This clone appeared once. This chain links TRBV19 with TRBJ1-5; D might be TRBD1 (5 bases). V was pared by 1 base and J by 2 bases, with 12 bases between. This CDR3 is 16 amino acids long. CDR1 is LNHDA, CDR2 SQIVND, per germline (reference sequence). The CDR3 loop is CASSIAVWGGNQPQHF. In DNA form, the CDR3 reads TGTGCCAGTAGTATAGCGGTGTGGGGGGGCAATCAGCCCCAGCATTTT.

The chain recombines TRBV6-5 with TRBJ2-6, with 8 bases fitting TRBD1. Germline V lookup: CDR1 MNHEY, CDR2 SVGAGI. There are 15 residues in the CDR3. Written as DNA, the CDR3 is TGTGCAGGGGGACAGGACTTCTCTGGGGCCAACGTCCTGACTTTC. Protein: CAGGQDFSGANVLTF.

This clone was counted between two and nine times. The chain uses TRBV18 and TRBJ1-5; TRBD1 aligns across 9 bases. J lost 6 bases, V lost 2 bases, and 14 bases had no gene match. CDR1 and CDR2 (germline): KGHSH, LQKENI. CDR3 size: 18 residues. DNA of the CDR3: TGTGCCAGCTCACCATCATACCCCCGGACAGGGGTTACTCAGCCCCAGCATTTT. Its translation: CASSPSYPRTGVTQPQHF.

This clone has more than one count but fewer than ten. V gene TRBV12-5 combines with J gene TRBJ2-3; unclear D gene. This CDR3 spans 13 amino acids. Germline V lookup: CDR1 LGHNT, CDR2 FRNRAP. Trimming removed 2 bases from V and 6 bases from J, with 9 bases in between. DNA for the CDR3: TGTGCTAGTGGTTTGCCAGTTTCGGATACGCAGTATTTT. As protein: CASGLPVSDTQYF.

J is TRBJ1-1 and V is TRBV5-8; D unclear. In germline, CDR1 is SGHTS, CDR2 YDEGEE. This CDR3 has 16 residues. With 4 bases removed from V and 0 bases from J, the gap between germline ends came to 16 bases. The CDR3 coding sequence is TGTGCCAGCAGCAGTTGGAACTGGAGGGTGAACACTGAAGCTTTCTTT. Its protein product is CASSSWNWRVNTEAFF.

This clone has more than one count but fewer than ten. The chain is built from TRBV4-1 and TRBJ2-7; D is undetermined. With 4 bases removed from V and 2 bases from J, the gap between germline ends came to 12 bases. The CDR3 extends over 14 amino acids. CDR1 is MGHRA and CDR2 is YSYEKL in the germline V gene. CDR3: CASSPGHRPYEQYV. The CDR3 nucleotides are TGCGCCAGCAGCCCCGGGCACAGACCCTACGAGCAGTACGTC.

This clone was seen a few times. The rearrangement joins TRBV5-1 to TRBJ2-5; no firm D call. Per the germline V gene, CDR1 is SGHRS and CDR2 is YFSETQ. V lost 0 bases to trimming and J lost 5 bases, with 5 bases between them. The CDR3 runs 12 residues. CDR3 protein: CASSLAWETQYF. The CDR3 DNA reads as TGCGCCAGCAGCTTGGCATGGGAGACCCAGTACTTC.

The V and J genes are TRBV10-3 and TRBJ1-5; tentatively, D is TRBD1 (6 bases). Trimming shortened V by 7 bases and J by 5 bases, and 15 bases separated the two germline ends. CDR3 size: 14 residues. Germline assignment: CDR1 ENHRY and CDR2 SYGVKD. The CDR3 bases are TGTGCCATCAAGGGCGGGGGGCTGGATCAGCCCCAGCATTTT. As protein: CAIKGGGLDQPQHF.